The rows below give T cell receptor beta chains drawn from one sample of a study of T cell responses to AZD1222 COVID-19 vaccine. The repertoire was sequenced with immunoSEQ multiplex PCR; TCRdb's copy has only in-frame clones and lacks some. This table has about 140,000 clones, around nine tenths appearing once. This sample comprised peripheral blood, obtained on day 0 of AZD1222 vaccination. The receptors derive from an adult in good health. Each CDR3 is given with its conserved first and last residue. D genes are given only for firm matches. Clone size is stated in some rows and not others, as once, few, many or a class when expanded.

d_gene	v_gene	j_gene	abundance	CDR3nt	CDR3aa
TRBD2	TRBV28	TRBJ2-7	-	TGTGCCAGCAGCACGGGAGGGACCTCCTACGAGCAGTACTTC	CASSTGGTSYEQYF
-	TRBV7-9	TRBJ1-1	-	TGTGCCAGCAGCCGCACGGTTTACACTGAAGCTTTCTTT	CASSRTVYTEAFF
-	TRBV5-1	TRBJ1-6	-	TGCGCCAGCAGCTTTACTCCGGGACAATATAATTCACCCCTCCACTTT	CASSFTPGQYNSPLHF
-	TRBV6-6	TRBJ2-3	-	TGTGCCAGCAGTCCCTCCGGGGAGGCTACGCAGTATTTT	CASSPSGEATQYF
-	TRBV28	TRBJ1-1	-	TGTGCCAGCAGTTTTCCTGTGAACACTGAAGCTTTCTTT	CASSFPVNTEAFF
TRBD1	TRBV6-5	TRBJ1-2	-	TGTGCCAGCAACCAAGGGACAGGGGGGACAGGTGGCTACACCTTC	CASNQGTGGTGGYTF
TRBD2	TRBV5-1	TRBJ2-2	-	TGCGCCAGCAGCTTGGTAGCGGGAGGGCCCGAAGGCACCGGGGAGCTGTTTTTT	CASSLVAGGPEGTGELFF
-	TRBV15	TRBJ1-1	-	TGTGCGACCATCGGAGACACTGAAGCTTTCTTT	CATIGDTEAFF
-	TRBV7-7	TRBJ2-5	-	TGTGCTAGCAGTTTTCGGGGCAGTCAAGAGACCCAGTACTTC	CASSFRGSQETQYF
-	TRBV28	TRBJ1-5	-	TGTGCCACCTCAGAAGGGGGAAGTCAGCCCCAGCATTTT	CATSEGGSQPQHF
TRBD1	TRBV20-1	TRBJ1-2	-	TGCAGTGCAAGACAGGGAATAAGCTACACCTTC	CSARQGISYTF
-	TRBV5-1	TRBJ1-5	-	TGCGCCAGCAGCCGCTCAGGTGTCGGCAATCAGCCCCAGCATTTT	CASSRSGVGNQPQHF
TRBD2	TRBV5-1	TRBJ2-1	-	TGCGCCAGCAGCTTGGGGACTAGCGGGAGTCTTAATGAGCAGTTCTTC	CASSLGTSGSLNEQFF
TRBD2	TRBV15	TRBJ2-1	-	TGTGCCACCAGCAGAGAGTCAGCGGGAACCTACAATGAGCAGTTCTTC	CATSRESAGTYNEQFF
TRBD2	TRBV3-1/TRBV3-2	TRBJ2-1	-	TGTGCCAGCAGCCCTAGGACTAGCGGGAGGGGGTACAATGAGCAGTTCTTC	CASSPRTSGRGYNEQFF
-	TRBV25-1	TRBJ1-6	-	TGTGCCAGCATGCCTGTGACAGGCCATAATTCACCCCTCCACTTT	CASMPVTGHNSPLHF
-	TRBV2	TRBJ2-2	-	TGTGCCAGCAACTACGCCTTGGAGCTGTTTTTT	CASNYALELFF
TRBD1	TRBV5-1	TRBJ2-7	-	TGCGCCAGCAGCTTGGCAGGGGGATTTTATAACGAGCAGTACTTC	CASSLAGGFYNEQYF
-	TRBV9	TRBJ1-2	-	TGTGCCAGCAGCGTAGGTTCCAGTAACTATGGCTACACCTTC	CASSVGSSNYGYTF
-	TRBV28	TRBJ2-7	-	TGTGCCAGCAGTGGCCAGAACCCCTACGAGCAGTACTTC	CASSGQNPYEQYF
TRBD1	TRBV7-9	TRBJ1-6	-	TGTGCCAGCAGCCACGGACAGGGCAATTCACCCCTCCACTTT	CASSHGQGNSPLHF
-	TRBV4-1	TRBJ1-4	-	TGCGCCAGCAGCCAAGTTTCTGTGGATGAAAAACTGTTTTTT	CASSQVSVDEKLFF
-	TRBV20-1	TRBJ2-7	-	TGCAGTGCTAGTATCACAGGTCTGGGCGAGCAGTACTTC	CSASITGLGEQYF
TRBD1	TRBV11-2	TRBJ1-3	-	TGTGCCAGCGGACAGGGGGGAAACACCATATATTTT	CASGQGGNTIYF
TRBD1	TRBV7-8	TRBJ2-7	-	TGTGCCAGCAGCACGGACAGGGCCTACGAGCAGTACTTC	CASSTDRAYEQYF
TRBD1	TRBV29-1	TRBJ1-1	once	TGCAGCGTGGCGACAGGGATGAACACTGAAGCTTTCTTT	CSVATGMNTEAFF
TRBD2	TRBV3-1/TRBV3-2	TRBJ2-7	-	TGTGCCAGCAGGGAAAGCGGGGGGGCGGGTGAGCAGTACTTC	CASRESGGAGEQYF
TRBD1	TRBV4-1	TRBJ2-6	-	TGCGCCAGCAGCCAAAGGCCTTACAGGGGGCCTGGGGCCAACGTCCTGACTTTC	CASSQRPYRGPGANVLTF
-	TRBV5-1	TRBJ1-1	-	TGCGCCAGCAGCTTACAGGGTGAAGCTTTCTTT	CASSLQGEAFF
TRBD1	TRBV6-5	TRBJ1-5	-	TGTGCCAGCAAAGGGACAGGGGGCCAGCCCCAGCATTTT	CASKGTGGQPQHF
-	TRBV7-9	TRBJ1-2	few	TGTGCCAGCAGCTTACTGGAGGAGGCCACCTATGGCTACACCTTC	CASSLLEEATYGYTF
-	TRBV3-1/TRBV3-2	TRBJ1-5	-	TGTGCCAGCAGCCCTGGGGGGGGAAATCAGCCCCAGCATTTT	CASSPGGGNQPQHF
-	TRBV5-1	TRBJ1-1	-	TGCGCCAGCAGCTTGGCGTCCGAACTAGTAGCTTTCTTT	CASSLASELVAFF
-	TRBV6-5	TRBJ2-5	once	TGTGCCAGCAGTTACTCGGAATCCAAGAAACAGTACTTC	CASSYSESKKQYF
-	TRBV5-8	TRBJ1-3	-	TGTGCCAGCAGCTGGGAGGGGTGGGCATCCTCTGGAAACACCATATATTTT	CASSWEGWASSGNTIYF
-	TRBV7-9	TRBJ2-2	-	TGTGCCAGCAGCCCCGTTTCATCGGAGCTGTTTTTT	CASSPVSSELFF
-	TRBV11-3	TRBJ2-2	-	TGTGCCAGCAGCTTAGGGCTGGGGCAGAGCACCGGGGAGCTGTTTTTT	CASSLGLGQSTGELFF
-	TRBV5-1	TRBJ1-2	-	TGCGCCAGCAGCTTGGGAATCCAGGGAAACCAATATGGCTACACCTTC	CASSLGIQGNQYGYTF
-	TRBV19	TRBJ2-1	once	TGTGCCAGTACAGCCCCCGGCAGAATTCGGACCTACAATGAGCAGTTCTTC	CASTAPGRIRTYNEQFF
TRBD2	TRBV3-1/TRBV3-2	TRBJ2-5	once	TGTGCCAGCAGCCTGACTAGCGGGGCACAAGAGACCCAGTACTTC	CASSLTSGAQETQYF
TRBD1	TRBV5-1	TRBJ1-2	-	TGCGCCAGCAGATTGGGGACTGGGAGACAGGGCTATGGCTACACCTTC	CASRLGTGRQGYGYTF
-	TRBV7-2	TRBJ1-3	-	TGTGCCAGCAGCTTACCTAGCCAAAATCAACGCCCCATATATTTT	CASSLPSQNQRPIYF
-	TRBV10-3	TRBJ1-1	-	TGTGCCATCAGTGGGACACGGGAAGCTTTCTTT	CAISGTREAFF
-	TRBV28	TRBJ2-5	-	TGTGCCAGCAGTTTGGTTTCGGAGACCCAGTACTTC	CASSLVSETQYF
-	TRBV19	TRBJ1-1	-	TGTGCCAGTAGTATCCCTCAGGGAGGGAACACTGAAGCTTTCTTT	CASSIPQGGNTEAFF
-	TRBV6-2/TRBV6-3	TRBJ1-1	-	TGTGCCAGCAGTACCCAGGAGTCGGGAGCTTTCTTT	CASSTQESGAFF
TRBD2	TRBV5-3	TRBJ2-1	few	TGTGCCAGAAGCTTGGGTTTGTCTGGTCTAGCGGGTACCCCCTCCTACAATGAGCAGTTCTTC	CARSLGLSGLAGTPSYNEQFF
TRBD1	TRBV9	TRBJ1-5	-	TGTGCCAGCAGCGCGGGACAGAGCAATCAGCCCCAGCATTTT	CASSAGQSNQPQHF
-	TRBV18	TRBJ2-5	-	TGTGCCAGCTCACCCACCAACGGTAACCAAGAGACCCAGTACTTC	CASSPTNGNQETQYF
-	TRBV27	TRBJ2-3	-	TGTGCCAGCTTCCCGAGACGGAGTTCTGATACGCAGTATTTT	CASFPRRSSDTQYF
-	TRBV6-5	TRBJ1-3	-	TGTGCCAGCAGTTACGGCAGGCCCTCTGGAAACACCATATATTTT	CASSYGRPSGNTIYF
TRBD2	TRBV2	TRBJ2-1	-	TGTGCCAGCAGTGACCTAGCGGGAGGGTACAATGAGCAGTTCTTC	CASSDLAGGYNEQFF
-	TRBV11-2	TRBJ1-4	-	TGTGCCAGCAGCCTAGAGACATCCACTGCTCTGTTTTTT	CASSLETSTALFF